A selection of T cell receptor beta chains follows, all from one sample in a study of graft-versus-host responses after intestinal transplantation. Clones were sequenced by immunoSEQ multiplex PCR, and TCRdb holds only the in-frame ones, with some missing. The table lists about 89,000 clones, roughly 90% of them singletons, with approximately 0.3% in the top ten. These receptors are not linked to any known antigen. Material: unstimulated CD4+ T cells sorted from spleen or lymph node cells, obtained before intestinal transplant. Receptors were obtained from a human donor who received an intestinal transplant. The CDR3 runs from the conserved cysteine through the conserved F or W.

v_call cdr3_aa
TRBV28 CASTPSGEGGQPQHF
TRBV21-1 CATKVRQGHEKLFF
TRBV27 CASSFNRGAEAFF
TRBV7-2 CASSLGGAGGGTDTQYF
TRBV5-4 CASSSGLAGVVIYNEQFF
TRBV27 CASSLKQGLAGGGTDTQYF
TRBV7-6 CASSLAGTGAEKLFF
TRBV5-1 CASSIRDSLTYEQYF
TRBV6-6 CASQTGVNQPQHF
TRBV15 CATSRERTSGRAGDNEQFF
TRBV6-6 CASSYGTRNSGNTIYF
TRBV10-1 CASSRAETGELFF
TRBV27 CASSFQGTHYGYTF
TRBV5-5 CASSTYTDTQYF
TRBV7-9 CASSPGTVQETQYF
TRBV6-1 CATKDSLYTDTQYF
TRBV5-1 CASSLARSSGSYEQYF
TRBV28 CASSLRPPYSNQPQHF
TRBV28 CASSSQQGASSGANVLTF
TRBV5-1 CASSRDYSIYEQYF
TRBV6-5 CASSYSRVARADTQYF
TRBV11-2 CASTATGRTLLAGELFF
TRBV28 CASSLIGFFYF
TRBV6-5 CASSTGGGTYEQYF
TRBV5-1 CASSDIAGWRETQYF
TRBV6-6 CASRTGTGSSYEQYF